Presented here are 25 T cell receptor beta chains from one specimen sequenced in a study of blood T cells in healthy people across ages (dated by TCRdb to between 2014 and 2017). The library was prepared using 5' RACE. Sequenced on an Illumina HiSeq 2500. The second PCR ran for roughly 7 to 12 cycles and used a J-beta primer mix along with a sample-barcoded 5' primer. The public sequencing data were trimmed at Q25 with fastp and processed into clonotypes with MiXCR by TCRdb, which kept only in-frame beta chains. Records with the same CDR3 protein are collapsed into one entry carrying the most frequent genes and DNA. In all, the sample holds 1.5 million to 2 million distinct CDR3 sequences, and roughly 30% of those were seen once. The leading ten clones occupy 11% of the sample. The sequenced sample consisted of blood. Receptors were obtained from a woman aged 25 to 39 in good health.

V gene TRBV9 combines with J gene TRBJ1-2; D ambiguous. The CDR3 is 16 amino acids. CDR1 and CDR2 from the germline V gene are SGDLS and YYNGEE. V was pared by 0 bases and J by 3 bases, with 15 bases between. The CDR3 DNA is TGTGCCAGCAGCGTAGCCCTTGAGGCAGCATACTATGGCTACACCTTC. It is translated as CASSVALEAAYYGYTF.

The CDR3 DNA reads as TGTGCCAGCAGTGAAAAGGGGCTAGCGGGTTACAATGAGCAGTTCTTC. It is translated as CASSEKGLAGYNEQFF. The genes are TRBV6-1 and TRBJ2-1, with 8 bases aligning to TRBD2. The CDR3 has 16 residues. Trimming at V came to 2 bases and at J to 4 bases, leaving 7 bases not matched to a gene. CDR1 is MNHNS and CDR2 is SASEGT in the germline V gene.

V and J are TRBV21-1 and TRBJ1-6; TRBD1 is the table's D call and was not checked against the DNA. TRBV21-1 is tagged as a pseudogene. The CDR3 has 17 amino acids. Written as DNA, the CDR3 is TGTGCCAGCAGCAAAGGGGGGGGACAGGGGTATAATTCACCCCTCCACTTT. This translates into CASSKGGGQGYNSPLHF.

This CDR3 is CASSFRRPGGETQYF. CDR3 DNA sequence: TGTGCCAGCAGTTTCCGCCGCCCCGGGGGAGAGACCCAGTACTTC. This rearrangement joins TRBV6-5 to TRBJ2-5; weak D call: TRBD2 (6 bases). CDR1 is MNHEY, CDR2 SVGAGI, per germline. V was shortened by 4 bases and J by 4 bases, with 16 bases between the two germline ends. The CDR3 is 15 amino acids.

CDR3 loop: CASSWELTGYEQYF. CDR3 bases: TGTGCCAGCAGTTGGGAATTAACGGGGTACGAGCAGTACTTC. V and J are TRBV6-2 or TRBV6-3 and TRBJ2-7; tentatively, D is TRBD2 (5 bases). V gave up 4 bases and J gave up 4 bases, with 14 bases separating them. The CDR3 extends over 14 amino acids. CDR1 MNHEY and CDR2 SVGEGT come from the germline V gene.

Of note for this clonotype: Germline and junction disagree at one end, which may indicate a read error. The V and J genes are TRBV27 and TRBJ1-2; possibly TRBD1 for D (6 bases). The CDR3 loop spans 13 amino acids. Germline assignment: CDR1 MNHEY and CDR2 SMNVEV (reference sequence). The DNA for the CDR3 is TGTGTCAGCGGGCCGGGGGGCGGCTATGGCTACACCTTC. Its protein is CVSGPGGGYGYTF.

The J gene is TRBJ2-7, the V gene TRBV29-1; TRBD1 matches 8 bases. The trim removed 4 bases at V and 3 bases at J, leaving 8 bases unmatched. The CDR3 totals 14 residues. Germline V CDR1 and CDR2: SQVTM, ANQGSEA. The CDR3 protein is CSVAPQGAGYEQYF. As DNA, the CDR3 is TGCAGCGTTGCCCCGCAGGGGGCGGGCTACGAGCAGTACTTC.

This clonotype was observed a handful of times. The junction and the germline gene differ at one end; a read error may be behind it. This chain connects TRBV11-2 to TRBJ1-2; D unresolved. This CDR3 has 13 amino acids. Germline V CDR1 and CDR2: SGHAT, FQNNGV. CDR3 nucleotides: TGTGCCAGTAGCTTAAACAGCTACTATGGCTACACCTTC. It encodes CASSLNSYYGYTF. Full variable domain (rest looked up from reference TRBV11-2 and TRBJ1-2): EAGVAQSPRYKIIEKRQSVAFWCNPISGHATLYWYQQILGQGPKLLIQFQNNGVVDDSQLPKDRFSAERLKGVDSTLKIQPAKLEDSAVYLCASSLNSYYGYTFGSGTRLTVV.

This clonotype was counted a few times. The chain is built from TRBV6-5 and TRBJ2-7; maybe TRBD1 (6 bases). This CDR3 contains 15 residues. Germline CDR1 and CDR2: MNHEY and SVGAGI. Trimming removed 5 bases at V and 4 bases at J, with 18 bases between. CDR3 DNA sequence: TGTGCCAGCAGTCCGGACAGCTTGGGGGTATACGAGCAGTACTTC. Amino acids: CASSPDSLGVYEQYF.

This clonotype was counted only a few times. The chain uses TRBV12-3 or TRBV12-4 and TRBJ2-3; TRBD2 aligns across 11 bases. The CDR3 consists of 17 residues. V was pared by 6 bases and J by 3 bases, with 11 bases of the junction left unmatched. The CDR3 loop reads CASSPFFTSGSTDTQYF. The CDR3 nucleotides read TGTGCCAGCAGCCCATTCTTCACTAGCGGGAGTACAGATACGCAGTATTTT.

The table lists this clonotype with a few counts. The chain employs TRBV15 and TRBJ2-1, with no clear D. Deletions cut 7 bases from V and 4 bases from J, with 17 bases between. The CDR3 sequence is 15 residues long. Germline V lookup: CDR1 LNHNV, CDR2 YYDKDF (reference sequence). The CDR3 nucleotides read TGTGCCACCACCCCGTTATCGGGCCCATACAATGAGCAGTTCTTC. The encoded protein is CATTPLSGPYNEQFF. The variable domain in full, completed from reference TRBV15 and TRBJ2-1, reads DAMVIQNPRYQVTQFGKPVTLSCSQTLNHNVMYWYQQKSSQAPKLLFHYYDKDFNNEADTPDNFQSRRPNTSFCFLDIRSPGLGDTAMYLCATTPLSGPYNEQFFGPGTRLTVL.

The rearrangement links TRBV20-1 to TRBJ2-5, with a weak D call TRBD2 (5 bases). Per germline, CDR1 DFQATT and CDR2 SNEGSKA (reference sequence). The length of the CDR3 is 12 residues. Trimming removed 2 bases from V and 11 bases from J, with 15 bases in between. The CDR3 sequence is CSARSLFGEQYF. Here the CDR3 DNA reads TGCAGTGCTAGATCCCTTTTTGGGGAGCAGTACTTC.

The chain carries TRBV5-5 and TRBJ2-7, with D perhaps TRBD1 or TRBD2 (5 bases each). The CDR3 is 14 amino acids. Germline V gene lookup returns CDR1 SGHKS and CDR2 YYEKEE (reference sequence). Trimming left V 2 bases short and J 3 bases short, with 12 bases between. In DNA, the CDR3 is TGTGCCAGCAGCTTTAATGAGGGGAGCTACGAGCAGTACTTC. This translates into CASSFNEGSYEQYF.

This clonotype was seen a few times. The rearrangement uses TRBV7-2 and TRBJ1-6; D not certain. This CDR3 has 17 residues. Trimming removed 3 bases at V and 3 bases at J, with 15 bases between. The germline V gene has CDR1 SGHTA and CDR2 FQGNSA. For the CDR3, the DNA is TGTGCCAGCAGCTTGGGAGGCGGGCGGAGCTATAATTCACCCCTCCACTTT. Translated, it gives CASSLGGGRSYNSPLHF.

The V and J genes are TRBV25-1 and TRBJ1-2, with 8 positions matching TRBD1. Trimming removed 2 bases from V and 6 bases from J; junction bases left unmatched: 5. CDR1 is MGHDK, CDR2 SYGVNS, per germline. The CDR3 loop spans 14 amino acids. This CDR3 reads CASSEIGQGDGYTF. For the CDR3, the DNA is TGTGCCAGCAGTGAAATAGGACAGGGTGATGGCTACACCTTC.

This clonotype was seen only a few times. The DNA for the CDR3 is TGTGCCAGCAGCTTTACTAATGAAAAACTGTTTTTT. Encoded protein: CASSFTNEKLFF. The chain couples TRBV7-6 to TRBJ1-4; D not certain. This CDR3 has 12 amino acids. Germline values: CDR1 SGHVS, CDR2 FNYEAQ. Trimming cost V 3 bases and J 2 bases, with 1 base left between them.

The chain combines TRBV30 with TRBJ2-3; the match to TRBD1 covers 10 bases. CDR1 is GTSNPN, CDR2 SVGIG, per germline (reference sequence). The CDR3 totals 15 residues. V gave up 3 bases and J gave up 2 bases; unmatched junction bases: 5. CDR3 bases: TGTGCCTGGAGCCAGGGACAGGGGAACACAGATACGCAGTATTTT. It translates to CAWSQGQGNTDTQYF.

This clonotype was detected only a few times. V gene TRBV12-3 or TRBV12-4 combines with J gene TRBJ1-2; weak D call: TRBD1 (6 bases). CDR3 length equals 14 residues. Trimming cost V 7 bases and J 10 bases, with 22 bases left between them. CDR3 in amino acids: CASTNLGGYRDYTF. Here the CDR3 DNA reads TGTGCCAGCACCAACCTAGGGGGGTATCGCGACTACACCTTC.

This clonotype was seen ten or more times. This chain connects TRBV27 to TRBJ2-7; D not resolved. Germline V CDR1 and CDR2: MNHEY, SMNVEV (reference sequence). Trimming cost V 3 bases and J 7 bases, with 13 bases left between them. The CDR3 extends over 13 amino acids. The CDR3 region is CASSLRRPGEQYF. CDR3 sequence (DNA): TGTGCCAGCAGTTTGAGACGGCCTGGAGAGCAGTACTTC.

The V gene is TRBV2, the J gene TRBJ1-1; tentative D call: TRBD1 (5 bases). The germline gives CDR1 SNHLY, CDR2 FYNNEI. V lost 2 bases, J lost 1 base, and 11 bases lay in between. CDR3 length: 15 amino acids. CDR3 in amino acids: CASSEPEGQNTEAFF. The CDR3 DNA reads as TGTGCCAGCAGTGAACCGGAAGGACAGAACACTGAAGCTTTCTTT.

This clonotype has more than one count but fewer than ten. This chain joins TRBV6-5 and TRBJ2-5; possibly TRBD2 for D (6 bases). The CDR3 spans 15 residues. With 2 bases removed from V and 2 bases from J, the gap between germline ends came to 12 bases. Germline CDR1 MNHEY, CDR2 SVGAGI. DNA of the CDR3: TGTGCCAGCAGTTACACCGTAGCGGATCAAGAGACCCAGTACTTC. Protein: CASSYTVADQETQYF.

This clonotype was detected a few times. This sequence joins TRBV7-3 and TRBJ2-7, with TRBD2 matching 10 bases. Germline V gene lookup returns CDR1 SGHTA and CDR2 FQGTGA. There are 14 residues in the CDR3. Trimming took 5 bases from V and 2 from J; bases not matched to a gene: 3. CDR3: CASSEGLAAYEQYF. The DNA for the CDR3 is TGTGCCAGCAGCGAAGGACTAGCGGCCTACGAGCAGTACTTC.

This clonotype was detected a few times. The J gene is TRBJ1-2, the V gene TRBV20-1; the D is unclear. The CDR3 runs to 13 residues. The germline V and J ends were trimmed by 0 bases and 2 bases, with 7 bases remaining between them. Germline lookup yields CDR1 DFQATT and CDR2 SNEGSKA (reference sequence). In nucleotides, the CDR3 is TGCAGTGCTAGAGATTCGGACAACTATGGCTACACCTTC. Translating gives CSARDSDNYGYTF.

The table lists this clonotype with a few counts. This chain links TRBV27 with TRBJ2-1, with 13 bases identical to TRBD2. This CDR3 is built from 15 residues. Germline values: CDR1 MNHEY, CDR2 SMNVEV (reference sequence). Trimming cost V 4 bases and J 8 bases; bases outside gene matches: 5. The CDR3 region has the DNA TGTGCCAGCAGTTCCGGGACTAGCGGGAACGATGAGCAGTTCTTC. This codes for CASSSGTSGNDEQFF.

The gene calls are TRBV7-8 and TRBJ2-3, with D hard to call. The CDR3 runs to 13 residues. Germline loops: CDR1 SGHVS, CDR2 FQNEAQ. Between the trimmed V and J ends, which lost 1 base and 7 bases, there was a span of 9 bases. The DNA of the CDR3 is TGTGCCAGCAGCTTAGAGGCCGATAATACGCAGTATTTT. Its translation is CASSLEADNTQYF.